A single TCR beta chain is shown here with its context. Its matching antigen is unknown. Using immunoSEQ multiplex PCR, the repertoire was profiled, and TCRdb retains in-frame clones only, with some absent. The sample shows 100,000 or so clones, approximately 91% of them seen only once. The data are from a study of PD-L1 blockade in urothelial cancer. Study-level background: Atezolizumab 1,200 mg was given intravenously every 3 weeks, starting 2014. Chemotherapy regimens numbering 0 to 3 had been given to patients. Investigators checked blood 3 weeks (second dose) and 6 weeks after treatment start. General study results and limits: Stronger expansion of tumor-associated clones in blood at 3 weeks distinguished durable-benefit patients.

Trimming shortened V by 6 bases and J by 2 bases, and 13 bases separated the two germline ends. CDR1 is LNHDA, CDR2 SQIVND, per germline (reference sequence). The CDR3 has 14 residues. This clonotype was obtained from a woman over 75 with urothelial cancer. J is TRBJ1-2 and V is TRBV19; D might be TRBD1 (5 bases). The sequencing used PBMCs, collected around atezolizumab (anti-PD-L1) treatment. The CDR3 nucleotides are TGTGCCAGTAGCCCGACAGTTCTGAACTATGGCTACACCTTC. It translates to CASSPTVLNYGYTF. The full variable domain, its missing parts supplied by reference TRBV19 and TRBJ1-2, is DGGITQSPKYLFRKEGQNVTLSCEQNLNHDAMYWYRQDPGQGLRLIYYSQIVNDFQKGDIAEGYSVSREKKESFPLTVTSAQKNPTAFYLCASSPTVLNYGYTFGSGTRLTVV.